The 18 T cell receptor beta chains presented below share a single source sample, sequenced in a study of Ad26.COV2.S vaccination and SARS-CoV-2 variants. Specified treatment: 19 received Ad26.COV2.S at low or high dose, single or two shots; 5 received placebo; per-sample allocation not given. On day 63 after the first injection, vaccine and placebo recipients gave samples. The repertoire was sequenced with immunoSEQ multiplex PCR; TCRdb's copy has only in-frame clones and lacks some. The sample lists hundreds of thousands of clones, more than 80% seen once, with approximately 1.5% in the top ten. This sample comprised peripheral blood, obtained in a trial of Ad26.COV2.S vaccine versus placebo. Receptors were obtained from a person between 18 and 60 years old who received the Ad26.COV2.S COVID-19 vaccine or a placebo.

The chain combines TRBV19 with TRBJ1-4; D is uncertain. Trimming removed 4 bases at V and 4 bases at J, with 10 bases between. The CDR3 contains 14 residues. The germline gives CDR1 LNHDA, CDR2 SQIVND (reference sequence). CDR3 protein: CASSNRWGNEKLFF. In DNA form, the CDR3 reads TGTGCCAGTAGTAATCGATGGGGTAATGAAAAACTGTTTTTT.

The chain links TRBV4-2 to TRBJ1-2, with a weak D call TRBD1 (5 bases). The germline CDR1 and CDR2 sequences are LGHNA and YNFKEQ. The CDR3 loop spans 15 amino acids. V gave up 6 bases and J gave up 4 bases, with 18 bases separating them. CDR3 protein: CASREGQGLFYGYTF. The CDR3 nucleotides are TGTGCCAGCAGGGAGGGTCAGGGCCTATTCTATGGCTACACCTTC.

The rearrangement links TRBV2 to TRBJ2-7; D remains ambiguous. V lost 6 bases to trimming and J lost 3 bases, with 9 bases between them. The CDR3 extends over 12 amino acids. Germline values: CDR1 SNHLY, CDR2 FYNNEI. CDR3 sequence reads: CASRADYYEQYF. Here the CDR3 DNA reads TGTGCCAGCAGAGCCGATTACTACGAGCAGTACTTC.

The chain combines TRBV11-2 with TRBJ2-7, with TRBD1 identical over 9 bases. The CDR3 length is 14 residues. Germline V gives CDR1 SGHAT, CDR2 FQNNGV. J was trimmed by 5 bases and V by 6 bases; bases with no gene match: 8. The DNA of the CDR3 is TGTGCCAGCAGACCAACAGGGGGCAGGGACGAGCAGTACTTC. This encodes CASRPTGGRDEQYF. The full variable domain, in which reference TRBV11-2 and TRBJ2-7 provide the parts outside the CDR3, is EAGVAQSPRYKIIEKRQSVAFWCNPISGHATLYWYQQILGQGPKLLIQFQNNGVVDDSQLPKDRFSAERLKGVDSTLKIQPAKLEDSAVYLCASRPTGGRDEQYFGPGTRLTVT.

This clone was observed a handful of times. Other DNA sequences in the same sample also yield this CDR3. The chain joins TRBV19 to TRBJ1-1; tentatively, D is TRBD1 (5 bases). Trimming cost V 6 bases and J 1 base, with 9 bases left between them. The CDR3 covers 13 residues. Germline CDR1 LNHDA, CDR2 SQIVND (reference sequence). The CDR3 spells CASRAQGNTEAFF. The CDR3 DNA follows: TGTGCCAGTAGGGCCCAGGGGAACACTGAAGCTTTCTTT.

This sequence joins TRBV18 and TRBJ2-1; TRBD1 might be the D (6 bases). The germline CDR1 and CDR2 sequences are KGHSH and LQKENI. This CDR3 comprises 15 residues. The ends were cut back, 3 bases at V and 2 bases at J, with 11 bases in the middle. The CDR3 is CASSPQGKTYNEQFF. The CDR3 DNA reads TGTGCCAGCTCACCGCAGGGGAAGACCTACAATGAGCAGTTCTTC. The full variable domain, in which reference TRBV18 and TRBJ2-1 provide the parts outside the CDR3, is NAGVMQNPRHLVRRRGQEARLRCSPMKGHSHVYWYRQLPEEGLKFMVYLQKENIIDESGMPKERFSAEFPKEGPSILRIQQVVRGDSAAYFCASSPQGKTYNEQFFGPGTRLTVL.

J is TRBJ2-5 and V is TRBV5-5; possible D gene TRBD1, 5 bases. This CDR3 is built from 14 residues. V gave up 0 bases and J gave up 2 bases, with 8 bases separating them. Germline assignment: CDR1 SGHKS and CDR2 YYEKEE (reference sequence). The CDR3 DNA reads as TGTGCCAGCAGCTTGGGGACAAATCAAGAGACCCAGTACTTC. Its translation: CASSLGTNQETQYF.

This chain joins TRBV10-3 and TRBJ2-3, with a weak D call TRBD2 (7 bases). V was trimmed by 3 bases and J by 0 bases, leaving 25 bases between them. This CDR3 region has 20 residues. Per the germline V gene, CDR1 is ENHRY and CDR2 is SYGVKD. CDR3 protein: CAISDMIDSGGARSTDTQYF. The DNA of the CDR3 is TGTGCCATCAGTGATATGATCGATAGTGGGGGGGCCCGTAGCACAGATACGCAGTATTTT.

In nucleotides, the CDR3 is TGTGCCAGCAGCTTAGGCCCGGGACAGGGGATGAGGGAGCAGTACTTC. It encodes CASSLGPGQGMREQYF. The chain has TRBV7-2 and TRBJ2-7; TRBD1 matches at 10 bases. V lost 1 base to trimming and J lost 7 bases; unmatched junction nucleotides: 10. Germline CDR1 reads SGHTA; CDR2 reads FQGNSA. This CDR3 comprises 16 residues.

The J gene is TRBJ2-5, the V gene TRBV6-1; 10 bases are a match to TRBD2. The CDR3 has 15 residues. With 3 bases clipped from V and 7 bases from J, the junction kept 8 bases outside the gene matches. Germline CDR1 is MNHNS and CDR2 is SASEGT. Here the CDR3 DNA reads TGTGCCAGCAGTGAGCTGACTAGCGGGCCCGGGACCCAGTACTTC. It yields the protein CASSELTSGPGTQYF.

The V gene is TRBV7-8, the J gene TRBJ2-3; D gene uncertain. The CDR3 has 14 amino acids. Germline loops: CDR1 SGHVS, CDR2 FQNEAQ. V was clipped by 2 bases and J by 4 bases, with 10 bases between them. The DNA for the CDR3 is TGTGCCAGCAGCTTAAACTCTGAGGCAGATACGCAGTATTTT. It encodes CASSLNSEADTQYF. The full variable domain, its missing parts supplied by reference TRBV7-8 and TRBJ2-3, is GAGVSQSPRYKVAKRGQDVALRCDPISGHVSLFWYQQALGQGPEFLTYFQNEAQLDKSGLPSDRFFAERPEGSVSTLKIQRTQQEDSAVYLCASSLNSEADTQYFGPGTRLTVL.

The rearrangement joins TRBV13 to TRBJ2-4; D possibly matches TRBD1 or TRBD2 (5 bases each). This CDR3 region has 15 residues. The germline V gene has CDR1 PRHDT and CDR2 FYEKMQ (reference sequence). The ends were cut back, 4 bases at V and 0 bases at J, with 10 bases in the middle. CDR3 coding DNA: TGTGCCAGCAGCTGGGGGAATCTAGCCAAAAACATTCAGTACTTC. Encoded protein: CASSWGNLAKNIQYF.

This sequence joins TRBV5-5 and TRBJ1-1; D is uncertain. The germline V and J ends were trimmed by 1 base and 1 base, with 26 bases remaining between them. This CDR3 region has 20 residues. CDR1 and CDR2 (germline): SGHKS, YYEKEE (reference sequence). The CDR3 DNA reads as TGTGCCAGCAGCTTGACCACGATTGGAGGGAGGCCAACGGGGAACACTGAAGCTTTCTTT. As protein: CASSLTTIGGRPTGNTEAFF.

With regard to this clone: Other nucleotide sequences in the sample specify the same CDR3. V gene TRBV5-1 combines with J gene TRBJ1-3; D remains unclear. The CDR3 sequence is 14 residues long. Germline loops: CDR1 SGHRS, CDR2 YFSETQ. The V end lost 0 bases, the J end lost 0 bases, and 4 bases lay between the germline ends. CDR3: CASSLAGSGNTIYF. In DNA form, the CDR3 reads TGCGCCAGCAGCTTGGCAGGCTCTGGAAACACCATATATTTT.

The chain is built from TRBV12-3 or TRBV12-4 and TRBJ2-7, with unresolved D. Trimming left V 5 bases short and J 2 bases short, with 10 bases between. CDR3 size: 13 residues. The CDR3 spells CASSIRTTYEQYF. In DNA form, the CDR3 reads TGTGCCAGCAGTATCCGGACCACCTACGAGCAGTACTTC.

V is TRBV7-9 and J is TRBJ2-3, with D tentatively TRBD1 (6 bases). The length of the CDR3 is 15 residues. Germline V gene data show CDR1 as SEHNR and CDR2 as FQNEAQ (reference sequence). V was clipped by 4 bases and J by 1 base, with 12 bases between them. The CDR3 DNA sequence: TGTGCCAGCAGCTCCGTACAGGGACGCACAGATACGCAGTATTTT. Protein: CASSSVQGRTDTQYF.

This clone turned up a few times. This chain uses TRBV6-2 or TRBV6-3 with TRBJ2-1, with TRBD2 matching 10 bases. Germline lookup yields CDR1 MNHEY and CDR2 SVGEGT. This CDR3 is built from 16 residues. V gave up 6 bases and J gave up 5 bases; unmatched junction bases: 10. The CDR3 loop is CASSPRLAGWNNEQFF. The CDR3 DNA is TGTGCCAGCAGCCCTCGACTAGCGGGTTGGAACAATGAGCAGTTCTTC.

This rearrangement joins TRBV6-5 to TRBJ2-7; possibly TRBD1 for D (5 bases). Germline V gene data show CDR1 as MNHEY and CDR2 as SVGAGI. The CDR3 runs to 13 residues. Deletions cut 5 bases from V and 5 bases from J, with 13 bases between. CDR3 region: CASSLGHSNEQYF. CDR3 sequence (DNA): TGTGCCAGCAGTCTTGGACACAGTAACGAGCAGTACTTC.